This T cell receptor beta chain comes out of a study of response to subunit inactivated influenza vaccine. Study results and caveats: It was suggested by the authors that few new T cells are recruited by each seasonal influenza vaccination.

TCRdb fed the RT-PCR reads into MiXCR, producing one record per CDR3 protein. This table has a few hundred thousand distinct CDR3 sequences, over 9.5% appearing once. Trimming took 5 bases from V and 6 from J, leaving 8 bases between them. The CDR3 runs to 12 residues. In the case of this clonotype: The target antigen is unknown. One base away lies a much larger clone, so this may be a sequencing read error.

The receptor's source is a man aged 50-60 years who received an inactivated influenza vaccine. Sample: PBMCs from blood, taken about 40 days after vaccination. The V gene is TRBV12-3 or TRBV12-4, the J gene TRBJ2-1, with D unresolved. CDR3 nucleotide sequence: TGTGCCAGCAGTCGATCTTGCAATGAGCAGTTCTTC. Protein: CASSRSCNEQFF.